The subject of this entry is one TCR beta chain. No antigen is known for it. The entry originates in a study of molecular identifiers for immune sequencing clone quantification. TCRdb reanalysed the PCR reads using MiXCR and keeps one entry per CDR3 protein. The repertoire holds under 85,000 distinct CDR3 sequences, with around a sixth as singletons. From approximately 20,000 to 1,000,000 sorted cells, naive CD8 libraries were generated with 10%, 30% or 50% RNA. As CD8+CD4-CCR7+CD45RA+ cells, naive CD8 T cells were sorted. Study results and limitations: Over 99% of CMV-specific effector molecules, but under 1% of naive ones, were in clones above 20 copies.

Germline loops: CDR1 MNHEY, CDR2 SMNVEV (reference sequence). V was shortened by 10 bases and J by 8 bases, with 15 bases between the two germline ends. The length of the CDR3 is 12 residues. Sample: naive CD8+ T cells from blood, with Jurkat cell RNA spiked in. Noted subset: FACS-sorted CD8+CD4-CCR7+CD45RA+ naive T cells. The V call is TRBV27, the J call TRBJ2-1; D is uncertain. The sequence was obtained from a human donor in good health. Some libraries in this study had Jurkat cell RNA spiked in. The CDR3 sequence: CAKDGAPHEQFF. In nucleotides, the CDR3 is TGTGCCAAAGACGGAGCCCCCCATGAGCAGTTCTTC.